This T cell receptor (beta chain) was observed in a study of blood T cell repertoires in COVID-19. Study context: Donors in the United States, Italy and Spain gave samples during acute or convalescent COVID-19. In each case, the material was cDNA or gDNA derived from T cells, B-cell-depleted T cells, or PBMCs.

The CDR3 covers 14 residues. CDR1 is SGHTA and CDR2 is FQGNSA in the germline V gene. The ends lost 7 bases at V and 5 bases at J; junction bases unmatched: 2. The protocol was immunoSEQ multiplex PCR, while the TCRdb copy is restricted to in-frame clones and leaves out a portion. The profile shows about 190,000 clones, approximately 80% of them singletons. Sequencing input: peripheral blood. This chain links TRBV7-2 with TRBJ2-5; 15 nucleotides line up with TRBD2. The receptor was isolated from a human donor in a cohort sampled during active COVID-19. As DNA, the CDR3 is TGTGCCAGCAACGGACTAGCGGGGGGGGAGACCCAGTACTTC. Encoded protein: CASNGLAGGETQYF.